A selection of T cell receptor beta chains follows, all from one sample in a study of blood T cell repertoires in COVID-19. The table came from immunoSEQ multiplex PCR; TCRdb's copy has only in-frame clones and leaves some out. The sample records tens of thousands of clones, 80% to 90% being singletons. The sample consisted of peripheral blood. The receptors here all came from a human donor in a cohort sampled during active COVID-19. CDR3s include the opening cysteine and the closing phenylalanine or tryptophan. The D gene is left open where the match is weak. Some rows have no size entry. The others give once, few or many, or a class for an expanded clone.

J gene	clone size	D gene	V gene	CDR3 DNA	CDR3 protein
TRBJ1-4	NA	NA	TRBV18	TGTGCCAGCTCAAGAGGACAGAATGAAAAACTGTTTTTT	CASSRGQNEKLFF
TRBJ1-4	once	NA	TRBV2	TGTGCCAGCAGTAGACAGGCAGCAACTAATGAAAAACTGTTTTTT	CASSRQAATNEKLFF
TRBJ2-3	NA	TRBD2	TRBV6-1	TGTGCCAGCAGTGAAGGGGGACTAGCGGGAGGGCCCACAGATACGCAGTATTTT	CASSEGGLAGGPTDTQYF
TRBJ1-4	NA	NA	TRBV28	TGTGCCAGCAGTCCCGTGACTTCAACTAATGAAAAACTGTTTTTT	CASSPVTSTNEKLFF
TRBJ2-2	NA	TRBD2	TRBV2	TGTGCCAGCAGGGGCCTAGCGGCGAACACCGGGGAGCTGTTTTTT	CASRGLAANTGELFF
TRBJ2-2	NA	NA	TRBV9	TGTGCCAGCAGCGTAGCACTCGTTAACACCGGGGAGCTGTTTTTT	CASSVALVNTGELFF
TRBJ2-3	NA	TRBD2	TRBV5-1	TGCGCCAGCAGCTTCCAAAGCGGGAGAGGGACAGATACGCAGTATTTT	CASSFQSGRGTDTQYF
TRBJ2-7	NA	NA	TRBV29-1	TGCAGCGTTGTCGGCGGAGGCCCCTCCTACGAGCAGTACTTC	CSVVGGGPSYEQYF
TRBJ2-7	NA	TRBD2	TRBV7-2	TGTGCCAGCAGCTTACGGACTAGCGGGAGCTACGAGCAGTACTTC	CASSLRTSGSYEQYF
TRBJ2-5	many	TRBD2	TRBV7-2	TGTGCCAGCAGCGTAGGCCTTGCGGGAGGTAGAGAGACCCAGTACTTC	CASSVGLAGGRETQYF
TRBJ2-1	NA	NA	TRBV11-2	TGTGCCAGCAGCTTAAGGCGGGGAGGTGCGAGTGAGCAGTTCTTC	CASSLRRGGASEQFF
TRBJ1-2	NA	NA	TRBV11-2	TGTGCCAGCAGCTTAGGGGGAGGGCTTCTAGCTAACTATGGCTACACCTTC	CASSLGGGLLANYGYTF
TRBJ1-5	NA	TRBD1	TRBV7-8	TGTGCCAGCAGCTTTGGACAGGGGATAGATTATAGCAATCAGCCCCAGCATTTT	CASSFGQGIDYSNQPQHF
TRBJ1-6	NA	NA	TRBV27	TGTGCCAGCAGTTCCACCCAGCGGTACTCACCCCTCCACTTT	CASSSTQRYSPLHF
TRBJ1-5	NA	TRBD1	TRBV6-1	TGTGCCAGCAGTGACCTCAGAAGTCAGGGGGTCCCGTATAGCAATCAGCCCCAGCATTTT	CASSDLRSQGVPYSNQPQHF
TRBJ1-4	NA	TRBD1	TRBV5-1	TGCGCCAGCAGCCCCAATACGCCGGGACAGGGCAAAAAACTGTTTTTT	CASSPNTPGQGKKLFF
TRBJ2-1	NA	TRBD1	TRBV5-5	TGTGCCAGCAGCTTGGCCACGACAGGGAGAGGGGGCAATGAGCAGTTCTTC	CASSLATTGRGGNEQFF
TRBJ2-1	NA	TRBD2	TRBV24-1	TGTGCCACCAGTGACCGGACTAGCGGATACAATGAGCAGTTCTTC	CATSDRTSGYNEQFF
TRBJ2-1	NA	TRBD2	TRBV11-3	TGTGCCAGCAGCCCCGGGCTCACTAGCGGGGACAATGAGCAGTTCTTC	CASSPGLTSGDNEQFF
TRBJ2-5	NA	NA	TRBV5-1	TGCGCCAGCAGCCCAGGACAGCAACAAGAGACCCAGTACTTC	CASSPGQQQETQYF
TRBJ2-3	once	TRBD1	TRBV24-1	TGTGCCACCAGTGACCCCAAGGGACAGGGGAGGACAGATACGCAGTATTTT	CATSDPKGQGRTDTQYF
TRBJ1-3	NA	TRBD1	TRBV19	TGTGCCAGTAGTACACAGGGGGCTGGAAACACCATATATTTT	CASSTQGAGNTIYF
TRBJ2-5	NA	NA	TRBV18	TGTGCCAGCTCATCCGCGGGGCAAGAGACCCAGTACTTC	CASSSAGQETQYF
TRBJ2-6	NA	NA	TRBV2	TGTGCCAGCAGTGAAGTGGGGGCTTCATTCCAGTCTGGGGCCAACGTCCTGACTTTC	CASSEVGASFQSGANVLTF
TRBJ2-1	NA	TRBD1	TRBV7-3	TGTGCCAGCAGTTGGACAGGGGGCGCAGGGAATGAGCAGTTCTTC	CASSWTGGAGNEQFF
TRBJ1-2	NA	NA	TRBV7-9	TGTGCCAGCAGCCGCACGGGAAGCTATGGCTACACCTTC	CASSRTGSYGYTF
TRBJ2-6	NA	NA	TRBV11-2	TGTGCCAGCAGTCCTACTGATACTTCTGGGGCCAACGTCCTGACTTTC	CASSPTDTSGANVLTF
TRBJ1-1	NA	NA	TRBV28	TGTGCCAGCAGTACCCAGGGGCTACCGCAACAGACTGAAGCTTTCTTT	CASSTQGLPQQTEAFF
TRBJ1-6	NA	TRBD1	TRBV11-2	TGTGCCAGCAGCTTAGGAATTGGACAGGGCAGCTCCTATAATTCACCCCTCCACTTT	CASSLGIGQGSSYNSPLHF
TRBJ1-2	NA	TRBD1	TRBV11-2	TGTGCCAGCTCCGGACAGGGAGCTAACTATGGCTACACCTTC	CASSGQGANYGYTF
TRBJ2-4	NA	NA	TRBV6-5	TGTGCCAGCAGTTATTCCGACAGGCTAGCCAAAAACATTCAGTACTTC	CASSYSDRLAKNIQYF
TRBJ1-1	few	NA	TRBV18	TGTGCCAGCTCACTCAACGCAGGGACTTTGTACACTGAAGCTTTCTTT	CASSLNAGTLYTEAFF
TRBJ1-1	NA	NA	TRBV6-6	TGTGCCAGCAGTTTCCAGACCCCCCCGGGCACTGAAGCTTTCTTT	CASSFQTPPGTEAFF
TRBJ1-5	NA	NA	TRBV5-1	TGCGCCAGCAGCTTGGAGGCCCGGGGGAGCAATCAGCCCCAGCATTTT	CASSLEARGSNQPQHF
TRBJ1-6	once	NA	TRBV6-1	TGTGCCAGCAGTGAATATCCCCCGACAGGCTATAATTCACCCCTCCACTTT	CASSEYPPTGYNSPLHF
TRBJ2-5	NA	TRBD1	TRBV5-1	TGCGCCAGCAGCCCAGGGGGCTTTGAGACCCAGTACTTC	CASSPGGFETQYF
TRBJ1-2	once	NA	TRBV28	TGTGCCAGCAGTTTAGGGGTCTGGACAGCTTATGGCTACACCTTC	CASSLGVWTAYGYTF
TRBJ1-2	NA	NA	TRBV5-1	TGCGCCAGCAGCCTACAGACAGCCTATGGCTACACCTTC	CASSLQTAYGYTF
TRBJ2-2	NA	NA	TRBV27	TGTGCCAGCAGTCCCGCCCCCTCTGCGCGGAGCACCGGGGAGCTGTTTTTT	CASSPAPSARSTGELFF
TRBJ1-1	NA	NA	TRBV20-1	TGCAGTGCCGGGGTACACACTGAAGCTTTCTTT	CSAGVHTEAFF
TRBJ2-3	NA	NA	TRBV15	TGTGCCACCAGCAGCTCGCGGGCGATAGATACGCAGTATTTT	CATSSSRAIDTQYF
TRBJ1-5	NA	NA	TRBV6-1	TGTGCCAGCAGTGAAATGGGCCCCAGGGGCAATCAGCCCCAGCATTTT	CASSEMGPRGNQPQHF
TRBJ2-2	NA	TRBD1	TRBV13	TGTGCCAGCAGCTTTCGGGACAGGGGCACCGGGGAGCTGTTTTTT	CASSFRDRGTGELFF
TRBJ2-1	NA	NA	TRBV6-6	TGTGCCAGCAGCGGACAGCGGCGTGGTTCCTACAATGAGCAGTTCTTC	CASSGQRRGSYNEQFF
TRBJ2-1	NA	NA	TRBV5-6	TGTGCCAGCAGCTTGGAAAAGACTAGACACCGCTCCTACAATGAGCAGTTCTTC	CASSLEKTRHRSYNEQFF
TRBJ1-2	once	NA	TRBV15	TGTGCCACCAGCAGAGGCGGACAGCTTAACTATGGCTACACCTTC	CATSRGGQLNYGYTF
TRBJ1-3	NA	NA	TRBV5-4	TGTGCCAGCAGCCCATGGGGGGGGCCTGGAAACACCATATATTTT	CASSPWGGPGNTIYF
TRBJ2-7	few	TRBD2	TRBV28	TGTGCCAGCAGTAGCCCGGGGGGGGCCTCCTACGAGCAGTACTTC	CASSSPGGASYEQYF
TRBJ2-3	NA	NA	TRBV2	TGTGCCAGCAGTGAAGCGCGAGGCAAATTAGATACGCAGTATTTT	CASSEARGKLDTQYF
TRBJ2-1	NA	NA	TRBV2	TGTGCCAGCAAGTCCAATTCAGGCTGGGCTGAGCAGTTCTTC	CASKSNSGWAEQFF
TRBJ2-1	NA	TRBD1	TRBV29-1	TGCAGCGTCCGGGACAGGATATACAATGAGCAGTTCTTC	CSVRDRIYNEQFF
TRBJ1-1	NA	TRBD1	TRBV5-6	TGTGCCAGCAGCCCCGGGACAGGGGGCTCTGAAGCTTTCTTT	CASSPGTGGSEAFF
TRBJ1-6	NA	TRBD1	TRBV7-2	TGTGCCAGCAGCTTGACAGGGTTGGCTTCACCCCTCCACTTT	CASSLTGLASPLHF
TRBJ2-1	NA	NA	TRBV10-1	TGCGCCAGCTCGGGGTACAATGAGCAGTTCTTC	CASSGYNEQFF